This T cell receptor beta chain emerged from a study of T cell responses to AZD1222 COVID-19 vaccine. Study-wide results and caveats: The donors showed a predominance of white British ancestry and of females, with possible underestimation of clonal diversity. Unmutated variant regions are reportedly targeted by nearly half of spike-specific TCRs.

Assay used: immunoSEQ multiplex PCR; TCRdb lists only in-frame clones, some missing. In the table there are about 94,000 clones, around 85% of which are singletons. This CDR3 spans 12 amino acids. Germline CDR1 and CDR2: KGHDR and SFDVKD. The germline V and J ends were trimmed by 10 bases and 4 bases, with 10 bases remaining between them. Points on this clone: Its target is unknown. The sample carries other DNA sequences with the same CDR3.

V and J are TRBV24-1 and TRBJ2-1, with D maybe TRBD1 (5 bases). Source: peripheral blood, taken 28 days after the second AZD1222 dose. This TCR was sampled from an adult who received the AZD1222 COVID-19 vaccine. CDR3: CATSDSYNEQFF. CDR3 in DNA: TGTGCCACTTCCGACAGTTACAATGAGCAGTTCTTC.